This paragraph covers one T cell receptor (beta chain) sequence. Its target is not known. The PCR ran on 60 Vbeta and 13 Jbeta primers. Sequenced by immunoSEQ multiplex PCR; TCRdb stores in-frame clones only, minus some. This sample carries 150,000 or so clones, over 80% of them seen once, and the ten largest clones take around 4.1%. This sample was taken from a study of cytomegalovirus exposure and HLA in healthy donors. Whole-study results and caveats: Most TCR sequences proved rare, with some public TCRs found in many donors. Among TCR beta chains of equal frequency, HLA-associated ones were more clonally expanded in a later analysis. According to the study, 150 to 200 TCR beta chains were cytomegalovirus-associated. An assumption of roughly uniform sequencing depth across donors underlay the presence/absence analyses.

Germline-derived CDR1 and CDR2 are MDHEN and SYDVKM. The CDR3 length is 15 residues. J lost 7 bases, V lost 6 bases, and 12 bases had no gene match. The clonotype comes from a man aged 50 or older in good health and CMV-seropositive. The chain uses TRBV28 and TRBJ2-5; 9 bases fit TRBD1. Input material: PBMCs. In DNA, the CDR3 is TGTGCCAGCAGCCGTACAGGGGGCGGGTTGGGGACCCAGTACTTC. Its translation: CASSRTGGGLGTQYF.